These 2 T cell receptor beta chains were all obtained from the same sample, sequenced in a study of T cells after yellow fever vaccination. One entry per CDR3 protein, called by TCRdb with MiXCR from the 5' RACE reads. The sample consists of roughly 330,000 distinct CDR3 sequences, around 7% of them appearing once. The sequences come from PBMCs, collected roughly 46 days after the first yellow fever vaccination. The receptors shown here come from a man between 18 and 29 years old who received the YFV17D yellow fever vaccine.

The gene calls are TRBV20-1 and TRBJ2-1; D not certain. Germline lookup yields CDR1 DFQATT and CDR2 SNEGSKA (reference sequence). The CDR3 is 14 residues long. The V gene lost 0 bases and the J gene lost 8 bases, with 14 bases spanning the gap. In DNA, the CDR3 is TGCAGTGCTAGAGATCCCCTGAGTTCGGATGAGCAGTTCTTC. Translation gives CSARDPLSSDEQFF.

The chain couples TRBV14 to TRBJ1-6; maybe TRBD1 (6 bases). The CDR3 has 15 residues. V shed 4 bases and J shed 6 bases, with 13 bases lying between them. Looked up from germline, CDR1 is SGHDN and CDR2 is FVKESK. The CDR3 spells CASSRTQGINSPLHF. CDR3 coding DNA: TGTGCCAGCAGCCGTACACAGGGAATTAATTCACCCCTCCACTTT.